This T cell receptor (beta chain) was obtained from a study of blood T cell repertoires in COVID-19. About the study: Acute and convalescent COVID-19 specimens originated in the United States, Italy and Spain. The cDNA or gDNA used as material had been derived from T cells, B-cell-depleted T cells, or PBMCs.

CDR3 size: 14 residues. Germline assignment: CDR1 KGHDR and CDR2 SFDVKD. The V gene end was trimmed by 5 bases and the J gene end by 5 bases; junction bases not matched to a gene: 4. Per the original data handling: Estimates of nucleated cell counts were drawn from the amplification of reference gene primers. Profiled with immunoSEQ multiplex PCR; TCRdb holds only in-frame clones, not every one. That table furnishes V, J and clone size, whereas the DNA furnished D and trimming. The sample records a few hundred thousand clones, approximately 86% being singletons. The TCR sequence derives from a man aged 55 to 70 with acute or convalescent COVID-19. Input material: peripheral blood. The genes are TRBV24-1 and TRBJ1-2; 10 bases are shared with TRBD1. The CDR3 sequence: CATSGTGGTYGYTF. The DNA for the CDR3 is TGTGCCACCAGTGGGACAGGGGGGACTTATGGCTACACCTTC.